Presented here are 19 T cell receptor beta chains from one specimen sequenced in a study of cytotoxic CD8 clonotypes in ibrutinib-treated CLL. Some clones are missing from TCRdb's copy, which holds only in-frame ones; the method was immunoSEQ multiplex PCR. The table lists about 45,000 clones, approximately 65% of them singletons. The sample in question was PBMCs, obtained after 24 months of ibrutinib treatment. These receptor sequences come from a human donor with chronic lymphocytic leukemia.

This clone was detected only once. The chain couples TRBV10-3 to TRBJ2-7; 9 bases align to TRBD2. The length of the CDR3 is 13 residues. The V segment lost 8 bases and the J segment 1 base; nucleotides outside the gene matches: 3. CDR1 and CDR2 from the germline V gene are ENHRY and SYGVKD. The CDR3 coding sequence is TGTGCCATCGGACTAGCGAATTCCTACGAGCAGTACTTC. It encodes CAIGLANSYEQYF.

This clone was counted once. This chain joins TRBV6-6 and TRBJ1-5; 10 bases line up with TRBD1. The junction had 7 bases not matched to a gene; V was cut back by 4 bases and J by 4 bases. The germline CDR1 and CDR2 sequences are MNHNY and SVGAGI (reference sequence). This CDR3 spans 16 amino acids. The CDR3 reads CASSSPLGQGNQPQHF. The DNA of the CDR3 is TGTGCCAGCAGTTCCCCGCTGGGACAGGGGAATCAGCCCCAGCATTTT.

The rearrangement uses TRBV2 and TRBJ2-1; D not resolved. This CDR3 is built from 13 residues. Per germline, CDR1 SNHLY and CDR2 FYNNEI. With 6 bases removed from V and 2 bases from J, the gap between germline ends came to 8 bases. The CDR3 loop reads CASSGGAYNEQFF. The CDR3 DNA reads TGTGCCAGCAGCGGCGGTGCCTACAATGAGCAGTTCTTC.

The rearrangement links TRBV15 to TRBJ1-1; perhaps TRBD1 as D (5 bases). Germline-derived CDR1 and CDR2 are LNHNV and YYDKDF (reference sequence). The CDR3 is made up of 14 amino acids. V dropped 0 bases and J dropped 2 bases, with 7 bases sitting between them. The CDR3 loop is CATSREGANTEAFF. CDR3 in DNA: TGTGCCACCAGCAGAGAAGGGGCAAACACTGAAGCTTTCTTT.

As DNA, the CDR3 is TGTGCCATCAGTGAGTCGGTGGACAGGGTCAATGAGCAGTTCTTC. Translated, it gives CAISESVDRVNEQFF. The chain is built from TRBV10-3 and TRBJ2-1, with 8 nucleotides matching TRBD1. The CDR3 is made up of 15 amino acids. Unmatched junction bases numbered 4, after V lost 0 bases and J lost 6 bases. Germline CDR1 is ENHRY and CDR2 is SYGVKD.

The CDR3 sequence: CASSRGQGGYNEQFF. In DNA, the CDR3 is TGTGCCAGCAGCCGTGGACAGGGGGGTTACAATGAGCAGTTCTTC. The rearrangement uses TRBV5-6 and TRBJ2-1; 10 bases fit TRBD1. Germline-derived CDR1 and CDR2 are SGHDT and YYEEEE. The length of the CDR3 is 15 residues. V shed 4 bases and J 4 bases; nucleotides not matched to a gene: 5.

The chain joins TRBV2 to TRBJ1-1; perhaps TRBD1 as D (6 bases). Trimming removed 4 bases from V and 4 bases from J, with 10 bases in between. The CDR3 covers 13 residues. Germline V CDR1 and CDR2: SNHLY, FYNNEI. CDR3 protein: CASSGGGGTEAFF. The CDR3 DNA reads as TGTGCCAGCAGTGGGGGAGGGGGCACTGAAGCTTTCTTT.

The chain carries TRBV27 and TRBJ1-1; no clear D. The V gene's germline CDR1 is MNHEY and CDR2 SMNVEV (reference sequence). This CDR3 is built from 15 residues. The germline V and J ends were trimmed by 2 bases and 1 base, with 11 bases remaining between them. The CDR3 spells CASSLGSGGNTEAFF. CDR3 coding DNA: TGTGCCAGCAGTTTAGGGTCAGGCGGGAACACTGAAGCTTTCTTT.

In DNA form, the CDR3 reads TGTGCCAGCAGCTGGGGAGACAGCTACGAGCAGTACTTC. The encoded protein is CASSWGDSYEQYF. The chain links TRBV7-9 to TRBJ2-7; either TRBD1 or TRBD2 may supply D (5 bases each). In germline, CDR1 is SEHNR, CDR2 FQNEAQ (reference sequence). Trimming took 4 bases from V and 3 from J, leaving 10 bases between them. The CDR3 loop spans 13 amino acids. Drawing the rest from reference TRBV7-9 and TRBJ2-7, the complete variable domain is DTGVSQNPRHKITKRGQNVTFRCDPISEHNRLYWYRQTLGQGPEFLTYFQNEAQLEKSRLLSDRFSAERPKGSFSTLEIQRTEQGDSAMYLCASSWGDSYEQYFGPGTRLTVT.

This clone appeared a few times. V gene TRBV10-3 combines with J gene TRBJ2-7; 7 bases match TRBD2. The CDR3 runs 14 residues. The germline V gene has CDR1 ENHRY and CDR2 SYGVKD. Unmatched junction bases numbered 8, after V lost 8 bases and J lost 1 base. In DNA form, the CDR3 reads TGTGCCATCGGGGGAGGAGCGGGGTCCTACGAGCAGTACTTC. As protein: CAIGGGAGSYEQYF.

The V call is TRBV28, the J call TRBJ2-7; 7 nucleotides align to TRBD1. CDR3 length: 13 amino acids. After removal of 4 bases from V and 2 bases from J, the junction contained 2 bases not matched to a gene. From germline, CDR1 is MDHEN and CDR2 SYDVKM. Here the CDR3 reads CASSSGQTYEQYF. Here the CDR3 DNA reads TGTGCCAGCAGTTCGGGACAGACCTACGAGCAGTACTTC.

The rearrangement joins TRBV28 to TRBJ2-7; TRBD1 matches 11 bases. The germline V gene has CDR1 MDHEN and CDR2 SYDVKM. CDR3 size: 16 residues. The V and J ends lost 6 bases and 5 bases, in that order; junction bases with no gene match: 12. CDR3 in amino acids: CASRPTPGQGGDEQYF. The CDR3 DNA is TGTGCCAGCAGGCCCACACCGGGACAGGGGGGGGACGAGCAGTACTTC.

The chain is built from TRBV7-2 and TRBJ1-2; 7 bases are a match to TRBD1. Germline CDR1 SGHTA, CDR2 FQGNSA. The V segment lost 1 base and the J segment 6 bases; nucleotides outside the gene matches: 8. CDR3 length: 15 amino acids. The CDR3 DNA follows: TGTGCCAGCAGCTTAGTTCAGGGGGTCGCGCATGGCTACACCTTC. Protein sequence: CASSLVQGVAHGYTF.

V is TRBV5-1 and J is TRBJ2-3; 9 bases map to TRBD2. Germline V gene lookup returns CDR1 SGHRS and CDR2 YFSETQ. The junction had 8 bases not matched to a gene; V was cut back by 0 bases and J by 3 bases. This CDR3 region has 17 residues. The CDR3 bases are TGCGCCAGCAGCTTGGAGGGTAGCGGGAGTTGGACAGATACGCAGTATTTT. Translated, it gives CASSLEGSGSWTDTQYF.

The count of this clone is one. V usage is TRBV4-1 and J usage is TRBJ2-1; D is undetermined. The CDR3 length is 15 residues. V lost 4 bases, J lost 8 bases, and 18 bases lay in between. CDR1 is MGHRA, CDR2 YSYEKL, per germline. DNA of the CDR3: TGCGCCAGCAGCCCCTCGGGTTTCTCAATTCATGAGCAGTTCTTC. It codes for CASSPSGFSIHEQFF.

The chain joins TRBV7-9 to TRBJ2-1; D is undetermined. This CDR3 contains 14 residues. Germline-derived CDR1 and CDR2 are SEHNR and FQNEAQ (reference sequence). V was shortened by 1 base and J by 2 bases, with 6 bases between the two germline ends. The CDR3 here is CASSLELTYNEQFF. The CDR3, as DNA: TGTGCCAGCAGCTTAGAGCTCACCTACAATGAGCAGTTCTTC.

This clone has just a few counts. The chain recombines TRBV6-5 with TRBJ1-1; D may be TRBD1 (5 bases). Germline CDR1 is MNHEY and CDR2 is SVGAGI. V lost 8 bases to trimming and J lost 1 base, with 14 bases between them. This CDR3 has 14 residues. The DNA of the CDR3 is TGTGCCAGCTGTATATCGGGGCGGAACACTGAAGCTTTCTTT. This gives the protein CASCISGRNTEAFF.

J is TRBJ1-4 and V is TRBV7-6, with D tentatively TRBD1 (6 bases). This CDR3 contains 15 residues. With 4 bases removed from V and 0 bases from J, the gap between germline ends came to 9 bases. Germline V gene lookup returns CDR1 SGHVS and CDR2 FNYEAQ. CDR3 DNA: TGTGCCAGCAGCTCCAGACAGGCAACTAATGAAAAACTGTTTTTT. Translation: CASSSRQATNEKLFF. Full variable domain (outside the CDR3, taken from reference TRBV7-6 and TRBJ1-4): GAGVSQSPRYKVTKRGQDVALRCDPISGHVSLYWYRQALGQGPEFLTYFNYEAQQDKSGLPNDRFSAERPEGSISTLTIQRTEQRDSAMYRCASSSRQATNEKLFFGSGTQLSVL.

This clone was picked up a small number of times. The CDR3 DNA reads as TGCGCCAGCAGCGGAAGATTGGGGGACGAGCAGTACTTC. It is translated as CASSGRLGDEQYF. The V call is TRBV5-1, the J call TRBJ2-7, with D perhaps assigned TRBD1 or TRBD2 (5 bases each). CDR1 is SGHRS, CDR2 YFSETQ, per germline. The ends were cut back, 4 bases at V and 5 bases at J, with 13 bases in the middle. The CDR3 spans 13 residues. Variable domain in full (rest from reference TRBV5-1 and TRBJ2-7): KAGVTQTPRYLIKTRGQQVTLSCSPISGHRSVSWYQQTPGQGLQFLFEYFSETQRNKGNFPGRFSGRQFSNSRSEMNVSTLELGDSALYLCASSGRLGDEQYFGPGTRLTVT.